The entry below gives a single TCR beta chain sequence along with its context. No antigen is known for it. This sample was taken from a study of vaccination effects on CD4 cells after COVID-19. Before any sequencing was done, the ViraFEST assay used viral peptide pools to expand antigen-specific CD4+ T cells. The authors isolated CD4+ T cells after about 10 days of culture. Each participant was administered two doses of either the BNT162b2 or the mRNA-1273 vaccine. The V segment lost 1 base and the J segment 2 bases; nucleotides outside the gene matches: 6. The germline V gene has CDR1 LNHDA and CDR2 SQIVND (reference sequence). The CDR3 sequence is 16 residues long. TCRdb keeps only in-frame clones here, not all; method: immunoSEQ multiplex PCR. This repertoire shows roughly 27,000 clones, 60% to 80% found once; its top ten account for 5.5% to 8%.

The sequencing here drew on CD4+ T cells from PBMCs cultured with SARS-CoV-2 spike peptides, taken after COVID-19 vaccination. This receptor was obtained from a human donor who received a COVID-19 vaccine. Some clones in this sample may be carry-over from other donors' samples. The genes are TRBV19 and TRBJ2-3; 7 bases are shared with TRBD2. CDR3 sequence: CASSIVSAGPTDTQYF. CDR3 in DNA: TGTGCCAGTAGTATAGTCTCAGCGGGGCCCACAGATACGCAGTATTTT. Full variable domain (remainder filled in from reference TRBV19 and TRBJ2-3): DGGITQSPKYLFRKEGQNVTLSCEQNLNHDAMYWYRQDPGQGLRLIYYSQIVNDFQKGDIAEGYSVSREKKESFPLTVTSAQKNPTAFYLCASSIVSAGPTDTQYFGPGTRLTVL.